This record covers a single T cell receptor beta chain. Its matching antigen is unknown. At one of its ends the junction is not consistent with the germline gene, which may arise from a read error. The data stem from a study of blood T cells in healthy people across ages. The CDR3 runs 20 residues. Germline CDR1 SGHRS, CDR2 YFSETQ. Findings of the study overall: More naive CD4+ cells and higher diversity marked long-lived donors relative to aged donors.

A sample-barcoded 5' primer and a J-beta primer mix were used in a second PCR of about 6 to 12 cycles. TCRdb itself ran the 5' RACE reads through MiXCR, one entry per CDR3 protein. The sample holds around 650,000 distinct CDR3 sequences, approximately 40% seen once. There were at least 5 micrograms of total RNA extracted from every sample. V gene TRBV5-1 combines with J gene TRBJ2-1; 16 nucleotides align to TRBD2. The TCR comes from a man older than 75 in good health. Sequenced sample: blood. Here the CDR3 DNA reads TGCGTCAGCAGCGGGACCACAGGAGGGACTAGCGGGAGGGCCATCAATGAGCAGTTCTTC. It encodes CVSSGTTGGTSGRAINEQFF.